The source of this T cell receptor beta chain is a study of blood T cell repertoires in COVID-19. Study-level background: Specimens from acute and convalescent COVID-19 originated in the United States, Italy and Spain. PBMCs, B-cell-depleted T cells, or T cells provided the cDNA or gDNA that made up the material.

The sample holds one count of this clone. Per germline, CDR1 SGHTA and CDR2 FQGNSA. This CDR3 spans 14 amino acids. V dropped 6 bases and J dropped 3 bases, with 12 bases sitting between them. In the original workflow: Estimated nucleated cell counts came from reference gene primer amplification. Produced via immunoSEQ multiplex PCR; TCRdb's table is partial and in-frame only. V and J calls and clone size are copied from that table; D and trimming were computed from the DNA. The data hold about 200,000 clones, with 86% observed a single time. Specimen: peripheral blood. The origin of this receptor is a woman between 50 and 59 years old with acute or convalescent COVID-19. The chain employs TRBV7-2 and TRBJ1-5; TRBD1 might be the D (6 bases). For the CDR3, the DNA is TGTGCCAGCAGTTTCACAGGGCCCAATCAGCCCCAGCATTTT. As protein: CASSFTGPNQPQHF.